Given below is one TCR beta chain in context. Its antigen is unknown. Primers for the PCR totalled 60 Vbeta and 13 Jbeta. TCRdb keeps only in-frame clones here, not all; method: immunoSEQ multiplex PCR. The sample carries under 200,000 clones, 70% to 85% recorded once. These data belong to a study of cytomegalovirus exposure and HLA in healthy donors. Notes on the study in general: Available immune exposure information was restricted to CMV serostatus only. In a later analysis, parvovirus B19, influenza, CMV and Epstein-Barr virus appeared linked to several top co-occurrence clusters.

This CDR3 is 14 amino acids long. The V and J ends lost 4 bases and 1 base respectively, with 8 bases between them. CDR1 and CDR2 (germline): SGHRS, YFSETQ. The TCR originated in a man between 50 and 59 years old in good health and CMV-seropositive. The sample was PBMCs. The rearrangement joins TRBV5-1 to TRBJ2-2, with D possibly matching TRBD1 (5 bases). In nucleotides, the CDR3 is TGCGCCAGCAGCCTGGACATGAACACCGGGGAGCTGTTTTTT. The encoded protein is CASSLDMNTGELFF.